Shown below are 32 T cell receptor beta chains from a single sample sequenced in a study of CD8 T cells in Susac syndrome. RNA was extracted with the RNeasy kit, and a quantity of about 0.5 to 1 ug was reverse transcribed using random hexamers. TCRdb ran MiXCR on the immunoSEQ multiplex PCR reads and lists one entry per CDR3 protein. The sample contains 55,000 to 85,000 distinct CDR3 sequences, 95% to 96% of which appear only once. What was sequenced was CD4+ T cells from PBMCs. All receptors come from a human donor with multiple sclerosis.

The V and J genes are TRBV5-4 and TRBJ1-1; D unclear. This CDR3 contains 14 residues. Deletions cut 3 bases from V and 8 bases from J, with 17 bases between. Germline lookup yields CDR1 SGHNT and CDR2 YYREEE (reference sequence). The CDR3 region has the DNA TGTGCCAGCAGCTCCGACACTCGACATCTCGAAGCTTTCTTT. As protein: CASSSDTRHLEAFF.

The CDR3 DNA sequence: TGTGCCAGCAGCTCCTGGACTAGCGGGGGGGCCTCCAATGAGCAGTTCTTC. Translation: CASSSWTSGGASNEQFF. The rearrangement links TRBV7-8 to TRBJ2-1; TRBD2 matches at 15 bases. Germline V CDR1 and CDR2: SGHVS, FQNEAQ. With 4 bases clipped from V and 6 bases from J, the junction kept 7 bases outside the gene matches. CDR3 length: 17 residues. The whole variable domain, filled in from reference TRBV7-8 and TRBJ2-1, reads GAGVSQSPRYKVAKRGQDVALRCDPISGHVSLFWYQQALGQGPEFLTYFQNEAQLDKSGLPSDRFFAERPEGSVSTLKIQRTQQEDSAVYLCASSSWTSGGASNEQFFGPGTRLTVL.

The chain recombines TRBV5-4 with TRBJ2-5; 9 bases line up with TRBD2. CDR1 and CDR2 from the germline V gene are SGHNT and YYREEE (reference sequence). The CDR3 contains 15 residues. The V and J ends lost 0 bases and 6 bases, in that order; junction bases with no gene match: 6. The CDR3, as DNA: TGTGCCAGCAGCTTGGATGGCCTAGCGGGGAAGACCCAGTACTTC. The encoded protein is CASSLDGLAGKTQYF.

The chain joins TRBV7-8 to TRBJ2-2; the D gene could be TRBD1 or TRBD2 (5 bases each). V was cut by 6 bases and J by 4 bases, with 21 bases left in between. The CDR3 has 17 amino acids. CDR1 is SGHVS, CDR2 FQNEAQ, per germline. The CDR3 nucleotides read TGTGCCAGCAGTCCCGGGGCACTAACTCGGGGCACCGGGGAGCTGTTTTTT. This encodes CASSPGALTRGTGELFF. Complete variable domain (other parts from reference TRBV7-8 and TRBJ2-2): GAGVSQSPRYKVAKRGQDVALRCDPISGHVSLFWYQQALGQGPEFLTYFQNEAQLDKSGLPSDRFFAERPEGSVSTLKIQRTQQEDSAVYLCASSPGALTRGTGELFFGEGSRLTVL.

V gene TRBV4-1 combines with J gene TRBJ2-5; D gene unclear. CDR1 is MGHRA, CDR2 YSYEKL, per germline. This CDR3 is 13 amino acids long. The V gene lost 1 base and the J gene lost 3 bases, with 6 bases spanning the gap. CDR3 DNA: TGCGCCAGCAGCCAAGTATTAAAAGAGACCCAGTACTTC. Its translation is CASSQVLKETQYF.

J is TRBJ1-2 and V is TRBV6-2 or TRBV6-3; TRBD1 aligns across 8 bases. The CDR3 contains 16 residues. The germline V gene has CDR1 MNHEY and CDR2 SVGEGT. V was clipped by 2 bases and J by 8 bases; unmatched bases: 13. CDR3 region: CASSYPGQEFRGGYTF. CDR3 nucleotide sequence: TGTGCCAGCAGTTACCCGGGACAGGAATTTCGTGGGGGCTACACCTTC.

The V call is TRBV30, the J call TRBJ2-3; no clear D. The germline V gene encodes CDR1 GTSNPN and CDR2 SVGIG (reference sequence). V gave up 2 bases and J gave up 8 bases, with 17 bases separating them. The CDR3 contains 14 residues. CDR3 nucleotide sequence: TGTGCCTGGAGTCCGACCGCCAGAGTGGTTACGCAGTATTTT. This codes for CAWSPTARVVTQYF.

This chain connects TRBV7-9 to TRBJ2-6; no clear D gene. CDR1 SEHNR and CDR2 FQNEAQ come from the germline V gene (reference sequence). This CDR3 comprises 16 residues. V lost 0 bases to trimming and J lost 4 bases, with 10 bases between them. CDR3: CASSLAGTLGANVLTF. In DNA form, the CDR3 reads TGTGCCAGCAGCTTAGCGGGAACGTTAGGGGCCAACGTCCTGACTTTC.

The rearrangement links TRBV3-1 to TRBJ1-2, with no clear D. Trimming stripped 4 bases from V and 8 bases from J, with 23 bases between. The CDR3 runs to 16 residues. The germline gives CDR1 LGHDT, CDR2 YNNKEL (reference sequence). CDR3 sequence: CASSLTFRSRIPGYTF. CDR3 bases: TGTGCCAGCAGCCTCACCTTTAGGAGCAGGATCCCCGGCTACACCTTC.

This sequence joins TRBV20-1 and TRBJ2-7; no definite D call. The germline CDR1 and CDR2 sequences are DFQATT and SNEGSKA (reference sequence). V was clipped by 2 bases and J by 6 bases, with 20 bases between them. This CDR3 contains 15 residues. CDR3 sequence (DNA): TGCAGTGCTAGAAGGACCCGGCCCCCGTCGAGCGAGCAGTACTTC. Encoded protein: CSARRTRPPSSEQYF.

The rearrangement links TRBV20-1 to TRBJ2-1, with 9 bases aligning to TRBD2. Germline V gives CDR1 DFQATT, CDR2 SNEGSKA (reference sequence). CDR3 length equals 14 residues. Trimming took 4 bases from V and 5 from J; bases not matched to a gene: 6. Written as DNA, the CDR3 is TGCAGTGCTAAAGCGGGGGGAGGAAACAATGAGCAGTTCTTC. It encodes CSAKAGGGNNEQFF.

This clonotype was seen a handful of times. The chain has TRBV11-2 and TRBJ2-5, with D unclear. Germline-derived CDR1 and CDR2 are SGHAT and FQNNGV. V lost 6 bases and J lost 0, with 5 bases in between. This CDR3 contains 12 residues. In DNA form, the CDR3 reads TGTGCCAGCAGACAGTACCAAGAGACCCAGTACTTC. Protein: CASRQYQETQYF.

This sequence joins TRBV27 and TRBJ2-1, with 7 bases that match TRBD1. CDR1 MNHEY and CDR2 SMNVEV come from the germline V gene (reference sequence). V gave up 5 bases and J gave up 6 bases; unmatched junction bases: 10. This CDR3 has 15 amino acids. CDR3 region: CASSTRQGFFNEQFF. CDR3 DNA: TGTGCCAGCAGTACCCGACAGGGATTTTTCAATGAGCAGTTCTTC.

The chain combines TRBV12-3 or TRBV12-4 with TRBJ2-1; weak D call: TRBD2 (5 bases). Trimming took 8 bases from V and 7 from J, leaving 15 bases between them. The CDR3 totals 13 residues. CDR3 protein: CASRLAATNEQFF. CDR3 nucleotides: TGTGCCAGCCGGCTAGCTGCTACGAATGAGCAGTTCTTC.

V usage is TRBV29-1 and J usage is TRBJ2-2; a weak D match, TRBD1 (5 bases). Trimming cost V 2 bases and J 6 bases, with 13 bases left between them. The CDR3 runs to 14 residues. Germline assignment: CDR1 SQVTM and CDR2 ANQGSEA. This chain's CDR3 is CSVEIRDWAGELFF. The CDR3, as DNA: TGCAGCGTTGAAATCAGGGATTGGGCCGGGGAGCTGTTTTTT.

This chain joins TRBV5-1 and TRBJ2-1, with 11 nucleotides matching TRBD2. Germline assignment: CDR1 SGHRS and CDR2 YFSETQ. Losses at the gene ends were 4 bases for V and 6 bases for J; bases not matched to a gene: 9. The CDR3 is 16 residues long. CDR3 DNA sequence: TGCGCCAGCAGCCCGCTCCTCGGGACTAGCGGCAATGAGCAGTTCTTC. Translation gives CASSPLLGTSGNEQFF.

V and J are TRBV4-2 and TRBJ2-7; unclear D gene. Germline V gene data show CDR1 as LGHNA and CDR2 as YNFKEQ. There are 15 residues in the CDR3. V was trimmed by 0 bases and J by 0 bases, leaving 9 bases between them. CDR3 in DNA: TGTGCCAGCAGCCAAGATGCAGCTGACTCCTACGAGCAGTACTTC. Translating it yields CASSQDAADSYEQYF.

The rearrangement uses TRBV7-2 and TRBJ2-3; TRBD2 aligns across 11 bases. V lost 1 base and J lost 3; bases outside the gene matches: 9. Germline CDR1 is SGHTA and CDR2 is FQGNSA. The CDR3 is 18 residues long. The CDR3 region has the DNA TGTGCCAGCAGCTTAGGGGATCTAGCGGGGGGATTTACAGATACGCAGTATTTT. Translating gives CASSLGDLAGGFTDTQYF.

The rearrangement uses TRBV5-4 and TRBJ2-2; 8 bases match TRBD2. Looked up from germline, CDR1 is SGHNT and CDR2 is YYREEE (reference sequence). CDR3 length equals 17 residues. The J segment lost 5 bases and the V segment lost 0 bases, leaving 9 bases of the junction unmatched. Written as DNA, the CDR3 is TGTGCCAGCAGCTTGGTCGCGGGGGGCGCTCAAACCGGGGAGCTGTTTTTT. Translation: CASSLVAGGAQTGELFF.

The chain links TRBV7-8 to TRBJ2-7, with D perhaps TRBD1 or TRBD2 (6 bases each). The germline V and J ends were trimmed by 1 base and 1 base, with 14 bases remaining between them. The CDR3 sequence is 16 residues long. Germline loops: CDR1 SGHVS, CDR2 FQNEAQ. The CDR3, as DNA: TGTGCCAGCAGCTTAGGTCTACGGGGGACATCCTACGAGCAGTACTTC. Translation gives CASSLGLRGTSYEQYF.

The CDR3 DNA sequence: TGTGCCAGCAGACGGCAGGGAAGCTACGAGCAGTACTTC. As protein: CASRRQGSYEQYF. J is TRBJ2-7 and V is TRBV3-1, with a possible D match to TRBD1 (5 bases). CDR1 is LGHDT, CDR2 YNNKEL, per germline (reference sequence). The CDR3 is 13 amino acids. Trimming took off 6 bases at V and 3 bases at J, with 12 bases between the two ends.

V gene TRBV5-4 combines with J gene TRBJ1-2, with a weak D call TRBD1 (5 bases). This CDR3 has 14 residues. V was clipped by 4 bases and J by 8 bases, with 18 bases between them. Germline V gene lookup returns CDR1 SGHNT and CDR2 YYREEE (reference sequence). In DNA form, the CDR3 reads TGTGCCAGCAGCCCGGACATAAGCTCAAGAGGCTACACCTTC. Amino acids: CASSPDISSRGYTF.

The chain recombines TRBV15 with TRBJ1-1; possible D gene TRBD1, 6 bases. V dropped 5 bases and J dropped 0 bases, with 10 bases sitting between them. The germline V gene encodes CDR1 LNHNV and CDR2 YYDKDF (reference sequence). CDR3 length: 14 amino acids. The DNA for the CDR3 is TGTGCCACCAGCCGGGACATCCTGAACACTGAAGCTTTCTTT. Encoded protein: CATSRDILNTEAFF.

This clonotype was detected once. The chain links TRBV20-1 to TRBJ1-2, with D uncertain. This CDR3 region has 15 residues. Trimming took off 0 bases at V and 0 bases at J, with 11 bases between the two ends. CDR1 and CDR2 (germline): DFQATT, SNEGSKA (reference sequence). Written as DNA, the CDR3 is TGCAGTGCTAGAGACCAGGACCGTACTAACTATGGCTACACCTTC. Amino acid sequence: CSARDQDRTNYGYTF.

The chain couples TRBV19 to TRBJ2-2; 7 positions agree with TRBD1. CDR3 length: 15 amino acids. CDR1 LNHDA and CDR2 SQIVND come from the germline V gene (reference sequence). V shed 4 bases, J shed 0 bases, and the junction held 2 bases outside the gene matches. CDR3 loop: CASSKGASNTGELFF. For the CDR3, the DNA is TGTGCCAGTAGTAAGGGGGCTTCGAACACCGGGGAGCTGTTTTTT.

V and J are TRBV3-1 and TRBJ1-2; D not certain. Germline CDR1 LGHDT, CDR2 YNNKEL (reference sequence). This CDR3 spans 12 amino acids. Trimming pared 3 bases from V and 5 bases from J, leaving 7 bases between. CDR3 amino acids: CASSHKTYGYTF. The CDR3 DNA sequence: TGTGCCAGCAGCCACAAAACTTATGGCTACACCTTC.

The chain combines TRBV5-1 with TRBJ2-3, with 8 bases that match TRBD1. Trimming removed 4 bases from V and 5 bases from J; junction bases left unmatched: 9. This CDR3 contains 15 residues. Germline lookup yields CDR1 SGHRS and CDR2 YFSETQ. Written as DNA, the CDR3 is TGCGCCAGCAGCCAAACGACAGGGGCCCAAGATACGCAGTATTTT. This sequence encodes CASSQTTGAQDTQYF.

The rearrangement uses TRBV6-2 or TRBV6-3 and TRBJ1-3; D might be TRBD1 (5 bases). Germline V lookup: CDR1 MNHEY, CDR2 SVGEGT. The V end was cut by 5 bases, the J end by 2 bases, with 22 bases between. The CDR3 has 18 amino acids. DNA of the CDR3: TGTGCCAGCAGTCTAAGAACTCCCAGGGACTCGGCTGGAAACACCATATATTTT. Translated: CASSLRTPRDSAGNTIYF.

Notes on this clonotype: At one boundary the junction diverges from the germline segment, which might be a read error. The chain recombines TRBV12-3 or TRBV12-4 with TRBJ2-2; maybe TRBD2 (5 bases). The length of the CDR3 is 12 residues. CDR3 nucleotide sequence: TGTGCCAGCAGGGCTAACACCGGGAAGCTGTTTTTT. Amino acids: CASRANTGKLFF.

This clonotype was counted only a few times. The V gene is TRBV11-3, the J gene TRBJ2-7; a possible D gene is TRBD2 (5 bases). The CDR3 loop spans 11 amino acids. Per the germline V gene, CDR1 is SGHNT and CDR2 is YENEEA. Deletions cut 2 bases from V and 6 bases from J, with 5 bases between. CDR3 sequence reads: CASSLRGEQYF. The DNA for the CDR3 is TGTGCCAGCAGCTTACGGGGCGAGCAGTACTTC.

This clonotype is a singleton in its sample. The chain recombines TRBV27 with TRBJ2-7; 8 nucleotides agree with TRBD1. After removal of 1 base from V and 2 bases from J, the junction contained 4 bases not matched to a gene. The germline V gene has CDR1 MNHEY and CDR2 SMNVEV (reference sequence). CDR3 length: 15 amino acids. The CDR3 sequence is CASSLFRGRTYEQYF. In DNA, the CDR3 is TGTGCCAGCAGTTTATTCAGGGGGCGGACCTACGAGCAGTACTTC.

CDR3 loop: CASRPTGDGQPQHF. DNA for the CDR3: TGTGCCAGCAGGCCTACAGGGGATGGGCAGCCCCAGCATTTT. The rearrangement links TRBV4-2 to TRBJ1-5, with TRBD1 matching over 7 bases. The CDR3 is 14 amino acids. Germline lookup yields CDR1 LGHNA and CDR2 YNFKEQ. V was pared by 6 bases and J by 7 bases, with 9 bases of the junction left unmatched.